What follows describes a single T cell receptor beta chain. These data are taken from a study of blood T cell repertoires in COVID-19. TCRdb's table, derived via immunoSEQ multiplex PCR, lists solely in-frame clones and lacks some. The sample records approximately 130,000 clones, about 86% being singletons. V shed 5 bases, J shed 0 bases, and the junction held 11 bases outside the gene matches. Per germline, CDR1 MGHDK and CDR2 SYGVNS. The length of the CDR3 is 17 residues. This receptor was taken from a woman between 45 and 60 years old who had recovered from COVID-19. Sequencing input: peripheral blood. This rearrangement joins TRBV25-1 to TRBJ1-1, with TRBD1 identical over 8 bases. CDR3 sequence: CASSRTGTVGVNTEAFF. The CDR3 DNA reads TGTGCCAGCAGTCGGACAGGGACTGTCGGAGTGAACACTGAAGCTTTCTTT.